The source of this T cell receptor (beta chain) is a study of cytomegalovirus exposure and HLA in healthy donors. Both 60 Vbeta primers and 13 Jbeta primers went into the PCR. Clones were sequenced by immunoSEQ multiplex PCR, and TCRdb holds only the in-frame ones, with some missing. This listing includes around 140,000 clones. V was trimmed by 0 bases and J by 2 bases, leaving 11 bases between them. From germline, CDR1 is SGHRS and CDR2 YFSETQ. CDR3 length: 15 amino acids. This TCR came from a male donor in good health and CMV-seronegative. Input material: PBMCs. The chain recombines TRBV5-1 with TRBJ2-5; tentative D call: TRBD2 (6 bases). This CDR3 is CASSLGIGGQETQYF. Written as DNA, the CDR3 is TGCGCCAGCAGCTTGGGAATAGGAGGGCAAGAGACCCAGTACTTC. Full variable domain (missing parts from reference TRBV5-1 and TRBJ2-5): KAGVTQTPRYLIKTRGQQVTLSCSPISGHRSVSWYQQTPGQGLQFLFEYFSETQRNKGNFPGRFSGRQFSNSRSEMNVSTLELGDSALYLCASSLGIGGQETQYFGPGTRLLVL.